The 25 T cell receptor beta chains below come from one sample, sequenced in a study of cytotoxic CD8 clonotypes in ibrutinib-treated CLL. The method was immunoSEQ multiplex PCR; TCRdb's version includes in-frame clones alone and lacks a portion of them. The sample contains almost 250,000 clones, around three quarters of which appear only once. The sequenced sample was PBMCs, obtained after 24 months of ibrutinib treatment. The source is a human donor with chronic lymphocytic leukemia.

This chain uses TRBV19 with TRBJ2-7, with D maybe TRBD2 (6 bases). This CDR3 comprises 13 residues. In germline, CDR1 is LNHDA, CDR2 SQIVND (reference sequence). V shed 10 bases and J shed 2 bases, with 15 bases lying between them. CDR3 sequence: CATQAGKTYEQYF. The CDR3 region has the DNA TGTGCCACCCAGGCGGGGAAAACCTACGAGCAGTACTTC.

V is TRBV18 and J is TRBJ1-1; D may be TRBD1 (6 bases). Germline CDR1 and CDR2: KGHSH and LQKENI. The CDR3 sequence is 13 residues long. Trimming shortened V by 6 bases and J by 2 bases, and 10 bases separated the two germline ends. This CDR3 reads CASSWTENTEAFF. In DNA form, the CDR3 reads TGTGCCAGCTCCTGGACAGAAAACACTGAAGCTTTCTTT.

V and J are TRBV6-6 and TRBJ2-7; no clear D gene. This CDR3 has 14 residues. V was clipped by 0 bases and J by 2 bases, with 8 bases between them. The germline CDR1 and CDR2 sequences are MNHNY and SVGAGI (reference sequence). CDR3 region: CASSYSFSAYEQYF. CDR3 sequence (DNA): TGTGCCAGCAGTTACTCGTTTTCCGCCTACGAGCAGTACTTC.

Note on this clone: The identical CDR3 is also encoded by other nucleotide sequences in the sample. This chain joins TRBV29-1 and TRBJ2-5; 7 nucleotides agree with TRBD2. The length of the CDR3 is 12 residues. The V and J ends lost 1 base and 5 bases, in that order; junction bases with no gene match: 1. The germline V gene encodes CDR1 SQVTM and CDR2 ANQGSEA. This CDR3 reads CSVEVGGETQYF. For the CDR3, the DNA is TGCAGCGTTGAAGTGGGGGGGGAGACCCAGTACTTC.

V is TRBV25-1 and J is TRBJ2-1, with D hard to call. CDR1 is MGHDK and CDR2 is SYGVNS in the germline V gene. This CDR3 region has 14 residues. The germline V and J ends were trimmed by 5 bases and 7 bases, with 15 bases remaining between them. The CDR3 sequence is CASSSPLTLNEQFF. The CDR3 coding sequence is TGTGCCAGCAGTTCCCCCTTGACGCTTAATGAGCAGTTCTTC.

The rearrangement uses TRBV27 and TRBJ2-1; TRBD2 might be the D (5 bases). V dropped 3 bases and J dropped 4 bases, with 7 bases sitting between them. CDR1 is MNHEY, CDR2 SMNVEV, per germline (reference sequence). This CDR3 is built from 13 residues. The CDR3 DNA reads TGTGCCAGCAGTTTCCAGCGGTACAATGAGCAGTTCTTC. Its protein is CASSFQRYNEQFF.

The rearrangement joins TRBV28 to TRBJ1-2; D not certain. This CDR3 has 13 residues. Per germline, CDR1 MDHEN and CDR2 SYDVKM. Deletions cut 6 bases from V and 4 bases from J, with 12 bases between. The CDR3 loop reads CASRNEGVYGYTF. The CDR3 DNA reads TGTGCCAGCAGAAATGAGGGAGTCTATGGCTACACCTTC.

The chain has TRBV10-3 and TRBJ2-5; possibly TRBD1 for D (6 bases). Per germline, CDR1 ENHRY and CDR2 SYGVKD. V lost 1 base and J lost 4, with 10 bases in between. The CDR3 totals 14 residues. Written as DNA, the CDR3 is TGTGCCATCAGTGAGTACAGGGAAGGAGAGACCCAGTACTTC. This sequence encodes CAISEYREGETQYF.

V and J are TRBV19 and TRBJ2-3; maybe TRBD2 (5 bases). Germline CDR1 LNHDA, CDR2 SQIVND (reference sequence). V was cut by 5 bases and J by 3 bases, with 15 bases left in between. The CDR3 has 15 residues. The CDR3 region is CASSSSLGRTDTQYF. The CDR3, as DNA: TGTGCCAGTAGTTCCTCGTTGGGGAGAACAGATACGCAGTATTTT.

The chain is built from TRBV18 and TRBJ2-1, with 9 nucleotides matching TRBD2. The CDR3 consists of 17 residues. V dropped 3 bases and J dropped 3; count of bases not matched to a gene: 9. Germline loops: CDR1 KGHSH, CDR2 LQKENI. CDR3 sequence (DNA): TGTGCCAGCTCACCGCAGCGTCCTAGCGGGAACTACAATGAGCAGTTCTTC. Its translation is CASSPQRPSGNYNEQFF.

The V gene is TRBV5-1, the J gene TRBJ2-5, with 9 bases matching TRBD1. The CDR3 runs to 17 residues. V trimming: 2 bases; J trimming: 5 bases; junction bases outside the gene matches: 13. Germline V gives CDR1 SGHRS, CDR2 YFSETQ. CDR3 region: CASSLTGGAGVGETQYF. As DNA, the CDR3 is TGCGCCAGCAGCTTAACAGGGGGCGCGGGCGTCGGGGAGACCCAGTACTTC. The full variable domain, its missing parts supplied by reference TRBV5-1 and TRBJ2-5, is KAGVTQTPRYLIKTRGQQVTLSCSPISGHRSVSWYQQTPGQGLQFLFEYFSETQRNKGNFPGRFSGRQFSNSRSEMNVSTLELGDSALYLCASSLTGGAGVGETQYFGPGTRLLVL.

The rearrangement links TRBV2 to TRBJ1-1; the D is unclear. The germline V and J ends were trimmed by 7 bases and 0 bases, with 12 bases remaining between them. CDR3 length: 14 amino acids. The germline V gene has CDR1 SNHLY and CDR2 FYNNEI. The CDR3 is CASTSVGLNTEAFF. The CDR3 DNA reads TGTGCCAGCACAAGCGTCGGGTTGAACACTGAAGCTTTCTTT. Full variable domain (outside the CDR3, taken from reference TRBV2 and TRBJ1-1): EPEVTQTPSHQVTQMGQEVILRCVPISNHLYFYWYRQILGQKVEFLVSFYNNEISEKSEIFDDQFSVERPDGSNFTLKIRSTKLEDSAMYFCASTSVGLNTEAFFGQGTRLTVV.

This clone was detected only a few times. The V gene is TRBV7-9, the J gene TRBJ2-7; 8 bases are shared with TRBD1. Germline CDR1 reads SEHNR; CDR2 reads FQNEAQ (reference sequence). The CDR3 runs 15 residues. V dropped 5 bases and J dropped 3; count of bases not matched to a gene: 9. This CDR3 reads CASSPRTGSNYEQYF. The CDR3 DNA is TGTGCCAGCAGCCCCAGGACAGGGAGTAACTACGAGCAGTACTTC.

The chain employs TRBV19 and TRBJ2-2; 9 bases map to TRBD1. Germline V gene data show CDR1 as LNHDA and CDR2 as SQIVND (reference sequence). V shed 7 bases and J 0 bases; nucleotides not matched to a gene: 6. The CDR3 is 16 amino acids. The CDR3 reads CASTWTGVANTGELFF. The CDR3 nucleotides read TGTGCCAGTACCTGGACAGGGGTCGCGAACACCGGGGAGCTGTTTTTT.

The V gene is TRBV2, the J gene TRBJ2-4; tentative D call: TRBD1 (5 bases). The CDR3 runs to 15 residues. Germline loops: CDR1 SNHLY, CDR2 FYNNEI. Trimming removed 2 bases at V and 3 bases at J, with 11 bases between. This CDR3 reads CASSEQGLGKNIQYF. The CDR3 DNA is TGTGCCAGCAGTGAACAGGGATTGGGCAAAAACATTCAGTACTTC.

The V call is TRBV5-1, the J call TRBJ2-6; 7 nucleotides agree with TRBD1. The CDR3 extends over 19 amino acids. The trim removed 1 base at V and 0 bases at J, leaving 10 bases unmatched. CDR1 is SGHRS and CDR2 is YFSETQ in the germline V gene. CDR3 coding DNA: TGCGCCAGCAGCTTGAGATCAGTGGACAGGCTCTCTGGGGCCAACGTCCTGACTTTC. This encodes CASSLRSVDRLSGANVLTF.

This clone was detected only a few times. The CDR3 region has the DNA TGCGCCAGCAGCTTCGCCGGGATCCCCGGAACCTTC. This codes for CASSFAGIPGTF. J is TRBJ1-2 and V is TRBV5-1; no firm D call. The CDR3 extends over 12 amino acids. Germline V gene sequence: CDR1 SGHRS, CDR2 YFSETQ. Trimming removed 2 bases from V and 14 bases from J, with 16 bases in between.

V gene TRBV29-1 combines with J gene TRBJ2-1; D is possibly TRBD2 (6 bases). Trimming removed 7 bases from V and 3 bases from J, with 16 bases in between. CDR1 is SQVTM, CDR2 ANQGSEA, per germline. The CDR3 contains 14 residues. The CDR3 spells CSASGTSFYNEQFF. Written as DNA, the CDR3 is TGCAGCGCCTCCGGGACTTCCTTCTACAATGAGCAGTTCTTC.

DNA of the CDR3: TGTGCCAGCAGCTCCACTGGTGGGGTCGAGCAGTACTTC. It specifies CASSSTGGVEQYF. The rearrangement uses TRBV5-8 and TRBJ2-7; D gene ambiguous. Germline V gives CDR1 SGHTS, CDR2 YDEGEE. Trimming shortened V by 3 bases and J by 6 bases, and 13 bases separated the two germline ends. This CDR3 is built from 13 residues.

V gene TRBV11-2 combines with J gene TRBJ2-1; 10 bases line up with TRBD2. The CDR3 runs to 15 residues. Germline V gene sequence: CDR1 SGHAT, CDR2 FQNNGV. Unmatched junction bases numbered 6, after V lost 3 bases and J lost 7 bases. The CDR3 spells CASSFLAGVRNEQFF. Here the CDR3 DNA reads TGTGCCAGCAGCTTTCTAGCGGGAGTAAGAAATGAGCAGTTCTTC.

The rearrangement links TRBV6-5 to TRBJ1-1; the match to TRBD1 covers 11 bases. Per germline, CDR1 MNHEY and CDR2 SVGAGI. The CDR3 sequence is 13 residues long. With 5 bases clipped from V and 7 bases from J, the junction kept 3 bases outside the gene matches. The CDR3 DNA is TGTGCCAGCAGTGGACAGGGGGCCAGTGAAGCTTTCTTT. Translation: CASSGQGASEAFF.

The CDR3 sequence is CASSFQDREARTQYF. CDR3 bases: TGTGCCAGCAGCTTCCAGGACAGGGAGGCCCGGACCCAGTACTTC. This sequence joins TRBV11-2 and TRBJ2-5; 8 nucleotides match TRBD1. Germline CDR1 SGHAT, CDR2 FQNNGV. The length of the CDR3 is 15 residues. J gave up 7 bases and V 3 bases, and 10 bases lay outside the gene matches.

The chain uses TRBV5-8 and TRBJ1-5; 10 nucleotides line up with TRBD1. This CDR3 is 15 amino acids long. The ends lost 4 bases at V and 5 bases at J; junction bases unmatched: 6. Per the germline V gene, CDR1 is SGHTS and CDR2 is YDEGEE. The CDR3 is CASSLGTGEDQPQHF. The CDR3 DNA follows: TGTGCCAGCAGCCTTGGGACAGGGGAAGATCAGCCCCAGCATTTT.

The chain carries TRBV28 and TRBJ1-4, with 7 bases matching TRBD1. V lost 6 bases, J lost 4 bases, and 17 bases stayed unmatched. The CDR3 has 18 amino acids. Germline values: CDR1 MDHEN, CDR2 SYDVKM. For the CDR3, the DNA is TGTGCCAGCAGCCGCCCCCCCGGGGGGGGGACAGTTAATGAAAAACTGTTTTTT. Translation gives CASSRPPGGGTVNEKLFF. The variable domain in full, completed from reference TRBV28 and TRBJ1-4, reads DVKVTQSSRYLVKRTGEKVFLECVQDMDHENMFWYRQDPGLGLRLIYFSYDVKMKEKGDIPEGYSVSREKKERFSLILESASTNQTSMYLCASSRPPGGGTVNEKLFFGSGTQLSVL.

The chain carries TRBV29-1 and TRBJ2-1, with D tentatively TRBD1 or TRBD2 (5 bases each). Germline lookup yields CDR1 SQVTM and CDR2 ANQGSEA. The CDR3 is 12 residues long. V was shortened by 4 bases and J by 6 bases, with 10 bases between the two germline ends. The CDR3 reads CSVGDLINEQFF. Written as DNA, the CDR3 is TGCAGCGTTGGGGACCTTATCAATGAGCAGTTCTTC.